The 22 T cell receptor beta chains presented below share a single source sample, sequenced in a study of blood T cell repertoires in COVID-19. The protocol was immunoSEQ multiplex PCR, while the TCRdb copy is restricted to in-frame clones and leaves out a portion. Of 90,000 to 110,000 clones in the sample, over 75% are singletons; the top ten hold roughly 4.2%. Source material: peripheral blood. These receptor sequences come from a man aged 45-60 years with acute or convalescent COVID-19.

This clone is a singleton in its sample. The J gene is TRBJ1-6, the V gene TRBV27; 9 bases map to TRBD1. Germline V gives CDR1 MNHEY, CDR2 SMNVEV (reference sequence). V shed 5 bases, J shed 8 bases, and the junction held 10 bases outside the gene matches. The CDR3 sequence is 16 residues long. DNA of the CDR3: TGTGCCAGCAGTGATGGACCGGGGACAGGGTATTCACCCCTCCACTTT. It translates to CASSDGPGTGYSPLHF.

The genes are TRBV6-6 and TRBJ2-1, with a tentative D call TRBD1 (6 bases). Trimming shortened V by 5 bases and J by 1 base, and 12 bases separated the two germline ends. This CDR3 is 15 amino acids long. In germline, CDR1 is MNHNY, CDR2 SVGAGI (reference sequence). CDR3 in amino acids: CASSTDSVSYNEQFF. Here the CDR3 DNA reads TGTGCCAGCAGTACGGACAGTGTATCCTACAATGAGCAGTTCTTC.

CDR3 nucleotide sequence: TGTGCCAGCAGCTTAGGGCGAGGGAGCGGCACTGAAGCTTTCTTT. Translated, it gives CASSLGRGSGTEAFF. V gene TRBV11-3 combines with J gene TRBJ1-1, with D unresolved. The germline gives CDR1 SGHNT, CDR2 YENEEA. V gave up 1 base and J gave up 4 bases, with 13 bases separating them. The CDR3 contains 15 residues.

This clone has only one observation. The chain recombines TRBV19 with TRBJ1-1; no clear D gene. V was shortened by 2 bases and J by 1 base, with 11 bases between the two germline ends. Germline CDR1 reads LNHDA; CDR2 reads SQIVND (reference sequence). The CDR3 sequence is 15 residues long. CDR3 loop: CASSISAVRNTEAFF. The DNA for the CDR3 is TGTGCCAGTAGTATATCAGCGGTGAGGAACACTGAAGCTTTCTTT.

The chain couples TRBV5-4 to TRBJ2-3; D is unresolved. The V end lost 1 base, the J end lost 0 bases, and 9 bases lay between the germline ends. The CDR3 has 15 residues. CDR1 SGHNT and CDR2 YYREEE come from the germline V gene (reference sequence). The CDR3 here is CASSLRGASTDTQYF. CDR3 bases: TGTGCCAGCAGCTTGCGAGGTGCTAGCACAGATACGCAGTATTTT. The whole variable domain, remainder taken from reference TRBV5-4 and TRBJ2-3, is ETGVTQSPTHLIKTRGQQVTLRCSSQSGHNTVSWYQQALGQGPQFIFQYYREEENGRGNFPPRFSGLQFPNYSSELNVNALELDDSALYLCASSLRGASTDTQYFGPGTRLTVL.

CDR3 in DNA: TGTGCCACCAGTTTAGCCAGGGTGGAGACCCAGTACTTC. Its protein is CATSLARVETQYF. This chain links TRBV15 with TRBJ2-5, with D possibly being TRBD1 (5 bases). This CDR3 spans 13 amino acids. The germline V and J ends were trimmed by 6 bases and 5 bases, with 13 bases remaining between them. Per the germline V gene, CDR1 is LNHNV and CDR2 is YYDKDF (reference sequence).

The CDR3 coding sequence is TGCGCCAGCAGCACGACAGGGGGCGAAAAACTGTTTTTT. Encoded protein: CASSTTGGEKLFF. This chain uses TRBV5-1 with TRBJ1-4, with 10 nucleotides matching TRBD1. CDR3 length equals 13 residues. Unmatched junction bases numbered 2, after V lost 4 bases and J lost 8 bases. The germline CDR1 and CDR2 sequences are SGHRS and YFSETQ.

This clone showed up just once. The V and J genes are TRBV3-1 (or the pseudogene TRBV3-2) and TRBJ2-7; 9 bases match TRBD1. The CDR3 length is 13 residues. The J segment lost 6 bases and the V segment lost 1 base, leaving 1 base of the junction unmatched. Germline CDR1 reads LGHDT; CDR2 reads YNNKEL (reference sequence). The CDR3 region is CASSQATGGEQYF. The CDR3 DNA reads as TGTGCCAGCAGCCAAGCGACAGGGGGCGAGCAGTACTTC.

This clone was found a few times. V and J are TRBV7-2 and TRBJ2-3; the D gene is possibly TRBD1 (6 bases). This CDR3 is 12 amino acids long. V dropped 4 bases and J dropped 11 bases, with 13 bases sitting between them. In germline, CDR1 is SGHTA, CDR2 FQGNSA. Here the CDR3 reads CASSSRGVGQYF. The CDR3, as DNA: TGTGCCAGCAGCTCCAGGGGTGTTGGGCAGTATTTT.

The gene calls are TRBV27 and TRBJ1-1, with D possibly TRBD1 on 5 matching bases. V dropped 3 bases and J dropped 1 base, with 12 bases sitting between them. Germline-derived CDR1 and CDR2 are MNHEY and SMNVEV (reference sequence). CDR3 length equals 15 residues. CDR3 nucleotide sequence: TGTGCCAGCAGTTTTCGGACAATAGGGAACACTGAAGCTTTCTTT. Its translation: CASSFRTIGNTEAFF.

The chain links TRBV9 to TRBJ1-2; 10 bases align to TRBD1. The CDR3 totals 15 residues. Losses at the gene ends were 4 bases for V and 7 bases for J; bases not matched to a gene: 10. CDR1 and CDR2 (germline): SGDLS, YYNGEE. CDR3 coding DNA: TGTGCCAGCAGCAAACCGGGACAGGGGCCCCCTGGCTACACCTTC. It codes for CASSKPGQGPPGYTF.

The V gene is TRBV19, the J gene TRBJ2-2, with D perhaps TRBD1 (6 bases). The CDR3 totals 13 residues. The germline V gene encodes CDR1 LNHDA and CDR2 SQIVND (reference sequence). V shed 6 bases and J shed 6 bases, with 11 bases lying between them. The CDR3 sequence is CASSQGQSGELFF. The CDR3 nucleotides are TGTGCCAGTAGCCAAGGACAGTCCGGGGAGCTGTTTTTT.

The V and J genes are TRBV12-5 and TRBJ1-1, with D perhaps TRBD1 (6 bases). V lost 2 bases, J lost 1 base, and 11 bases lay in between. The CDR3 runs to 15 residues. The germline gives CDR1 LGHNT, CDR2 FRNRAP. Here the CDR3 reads CASGLRRTANTEAFF. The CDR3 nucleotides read TGTGCTAGTGGTTTGCGTCGGACAGCGAACACTGAAGCTTTCTTT.

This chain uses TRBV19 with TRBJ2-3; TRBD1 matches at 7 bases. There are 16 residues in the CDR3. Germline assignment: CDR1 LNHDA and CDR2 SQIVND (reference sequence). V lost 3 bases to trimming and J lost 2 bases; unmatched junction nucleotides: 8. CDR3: CASSISRDRLTDTQYF. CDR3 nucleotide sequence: TGTGCCAGTAGTATCTCCCGGGACAGACTCACAGATACGCAGTATTTT.

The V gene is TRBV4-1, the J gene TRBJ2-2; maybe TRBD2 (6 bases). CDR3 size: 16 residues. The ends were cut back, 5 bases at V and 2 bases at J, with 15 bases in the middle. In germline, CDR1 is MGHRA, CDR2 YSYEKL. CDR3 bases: TGCGCCAGCAGCGACGCGGGACGGTCAAACACCGGGGAGCTGTTTTTT. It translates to CASSDAGRSNTGELFF.

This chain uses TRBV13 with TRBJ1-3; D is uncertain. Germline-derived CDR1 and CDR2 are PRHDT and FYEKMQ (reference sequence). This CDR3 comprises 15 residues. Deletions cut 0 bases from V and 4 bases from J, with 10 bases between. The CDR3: CASSLGHFIGNTIYF. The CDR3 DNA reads TGTGCCAGCAGCTTAGGCCACTTTATCGGAAACACCATATATTTT.

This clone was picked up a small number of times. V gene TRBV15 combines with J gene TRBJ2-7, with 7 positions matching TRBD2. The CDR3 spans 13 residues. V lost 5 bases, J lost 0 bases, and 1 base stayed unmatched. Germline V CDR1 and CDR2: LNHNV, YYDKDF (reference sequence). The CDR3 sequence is CATSGGDSYEQYF. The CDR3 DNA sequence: TGTGCCACCAGCGGGGGGGACTCCTACGAGCAGTACTTC.

The CDR3 DNA follows: TGTGCCACCAGTGATTCCGGACTAGCGGGGGCTCTGGATACGCAGTATTTT. Amino acids: CATSDSGLAGALDTQYF. This chain links TRBV24-1 with TRBJ2-3; 13 nucleotides align to TRBD2. With V trimmed by 2 bases and J by 6 bases, 7 bases remained unmatched. The V gene's germline CDR1 is KGHDR and CDR2 SFDVKD. This CDR3 has 17 amino acids.

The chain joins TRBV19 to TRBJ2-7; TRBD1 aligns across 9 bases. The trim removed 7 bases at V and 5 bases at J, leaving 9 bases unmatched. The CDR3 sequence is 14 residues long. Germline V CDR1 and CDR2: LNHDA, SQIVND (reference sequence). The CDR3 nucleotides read TGTGCCAGTAATCAACCGGGACAGGGTAACGAGCAGTACTTC. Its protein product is CASNQPGQGNEQYF.

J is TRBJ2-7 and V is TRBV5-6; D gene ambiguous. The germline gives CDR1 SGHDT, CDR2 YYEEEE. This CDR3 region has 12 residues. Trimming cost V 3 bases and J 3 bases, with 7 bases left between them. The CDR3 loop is CASSSYHYEQYF. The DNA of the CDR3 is TGTGCCAGCAGCTCCTATCACTACGAGCAGTACTTC.

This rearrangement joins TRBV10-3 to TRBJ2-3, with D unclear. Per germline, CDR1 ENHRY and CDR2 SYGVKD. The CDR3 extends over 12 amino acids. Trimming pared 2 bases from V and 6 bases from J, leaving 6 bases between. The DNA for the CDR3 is TGTGCCATCAGTGAGCTTCTGGATACGCAGTATTTT. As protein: CAISELLDTQYF.

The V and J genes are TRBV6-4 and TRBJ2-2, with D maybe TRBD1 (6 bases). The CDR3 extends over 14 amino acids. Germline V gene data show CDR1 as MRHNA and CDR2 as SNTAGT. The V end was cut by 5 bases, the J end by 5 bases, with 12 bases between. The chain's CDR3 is CASSFGQGTGELFF. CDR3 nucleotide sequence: TGTGCCAGCAGTTTTGGGCAGGGGACCGGGGAGCTGTTTTTT.